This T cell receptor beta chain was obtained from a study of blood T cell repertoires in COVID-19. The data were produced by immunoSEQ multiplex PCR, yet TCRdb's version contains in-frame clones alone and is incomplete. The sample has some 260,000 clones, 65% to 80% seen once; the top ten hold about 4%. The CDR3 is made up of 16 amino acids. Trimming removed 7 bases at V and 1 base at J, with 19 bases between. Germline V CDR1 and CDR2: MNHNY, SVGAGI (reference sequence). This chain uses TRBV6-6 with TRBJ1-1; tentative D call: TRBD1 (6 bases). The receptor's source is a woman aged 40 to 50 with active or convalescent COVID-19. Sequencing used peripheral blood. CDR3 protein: CASTINVLGQNTEAFF. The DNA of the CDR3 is TGTGCCAGCACCATTAACGTACTGGGACAGAACACTGAAGCTTTCTTT.